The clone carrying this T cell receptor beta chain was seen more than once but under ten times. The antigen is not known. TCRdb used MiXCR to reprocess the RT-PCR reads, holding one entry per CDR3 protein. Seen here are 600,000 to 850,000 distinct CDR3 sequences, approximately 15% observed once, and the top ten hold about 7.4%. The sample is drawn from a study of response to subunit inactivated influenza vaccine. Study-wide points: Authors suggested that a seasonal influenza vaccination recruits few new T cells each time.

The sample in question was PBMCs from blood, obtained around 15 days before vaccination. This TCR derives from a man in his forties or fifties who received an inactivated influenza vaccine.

CDR3 DNA: TGTGCCAGCAGGGACAGGACTATGAACACTGAAGCTTTCTTT. This sequence encodes CASRDRTMNTEAFF. The gene calls are TRBV3-1 and TRBJ1-1; 7 bases fit TRBD1. The CDR3 sequence is 14 residues long. With 6 bases clipped from V and 0 bases from J, the junction kept 4 bases outside the gene matches. Germline V lookup: CDR1 LGHDT, CDR2 YNNKEL (reference sequence). Based on the CDR3 plus reference TRBV3-1 and TRBJ1-1, the full variable domain is DTAVSQTPKYLVTQMGNDKSIKCEQNLGHDTMYWYKQDSKKFLKIMFSYNNKELIINETVPNRFSPKSPDKAHLNLHINSLELGDSAVYFCASRDRTMNTEAFFGQGTRLTVV.